One sample yielded the 23 T cell receptor beta chains listed below, sequenced in a study of T cell responses to AZD1222 COVID-19 vaccine. Clones were sequenced by immunoSEQ multiplex PCR, and TCRdb holds only the in-frame ones, with some missing. The sample includes about 86,000 clones, approximately 89% of them seen just once. This specimen was peripheral blood, taken 28 days after the second AZD1222 dose. Receptor source: an adult who received the AZD1222 COVID-19 vaccine.

The CDR3 loop is CASRTMGREHNEQFF. DNA of the CDR3: TGCGCCAGCAGGACAATGGGGCGCGAACACAATGAGCAGTTCTTC. The rearrangement uses TRBV4-1 and TRBJ2-1; maybe TRBD1 (5 bases). With 6 bases removed from V and 5 bases from J, the gap between germline ends came to 17 bases. CDR1 and CDR2 from the germline V gene are MGHRA and YSYEKL. The CDR3 contains 15 residues.

The chain's CDR3 is CASSRGTSQNTDTQYF. The CDR3 DNA reads as TGCGCCAGCAGCCGAGGGACCTCACAGAACACAGATACGCAGTATTTT. This chain joins TRBV5-1 and TRBJ2-3, with D tentatively TRBD1 or TRBD2 (5 bases each). V lost 4 bases to trimming and J lost 2 bases, with 17 bases between them. Germline CDR1 is SGHRS and CDR2 is YFSETQ. This CDR3 is built from 16 residues.

The chain uses TRBV4-3 and TRBJ1-1; 9 bases are shared with TRBD1. Germline CDR1 LGHNA, CDR2 YSLEER. The CDR3 extends over 16 amino acids. V shed 5 bases, J shed 8 bases, and the junction held 15 bases outside the gene matches. CDR3 nucleotide sequence: TGCGCCAGCAGCTCCTTCACGCTATCAGGACAGGGGGAAGCTTTCTTT. Amino acids: CASSSFTLSGQGEAFF.

This clone was seen a few times. The chain has TRBV6-4 and TRBJ2-3; 13 bases line up with TRBD2. The germline CDR1 and CDR2 sequences are MRHNA and SNTAGT. V lost 2 bases, J lost 2 bases, and 1 base stayed unmatched. CDR3 size: 16 residues. The CDR3 region has the DNA TGTGCCAGCAGTGACACTAGCGGGGGGGCCACAGATACGCAGTATTTT. Amino acid sequence: CASSDTSGGATDTQYF.

This clone was seen a single time. V gene TRBV19 combines with J gene TRBJ1-5; 7 nucleotides align to TRBD1. Germline V gene lookup returns CDR1 LNHDA and CDR2 SQIVND (reference sequence). This CDR3 has 16 residues. J lost 6 bases, V lost 2 bases, and 10 bases had no gene match. The CDR3 here is CASSIRATGSLQPQHF. The CDR3, as DNA: TGTGCCAGTAGTATAAGAGCGACAGGGTCCCTTCAGCCCCAGCATTTT.

The sample holds a few counts of this clone. The rearrangement joins TRBV4-1 to TRBJ1-5; maybe TRBD1 (6 bases). Germline CDR1 is MGHRA and CDR2 is YSYEKL. Trimming removed 1 base from V and 7 bases from J, with 8 bases in between. The CDR3 spans 13 residues. The CDR3 loop is CASSQGGGQPQHF. For the CDR3, the DNA is TGCGCCAGCAGCCAAGGGGGGGGCCAGCCCCAGCATTTT.

The V and J genes are TRBV12-3 or TRBV12-4 and TRBJ2-7; D unclear. CDR3 size: 12 residues. Trimming took 3 bases from V and 7 from J, leaving 10 bases between them. The CDR3 coding sequence is TGTGCCAGCAGTTTTGAAGGGCTTGAGCAGTACTTC. Protein product: CASSFEGLEQYF.

The chain employs TRBV2 and TRBJ2-4; a possible D gene is TRBD2 (6 bases). Germline-derived CDR1 and CDR2 are SNHLY and FYNNEI. The CDR3 contains 19 residues. The ends were cut back, 7 bases at V and 0 bases at J, with 25 bases in the middle. As DNA, the CDR3 is TGTGCCAGCACTCCATCCCTCTCATCCGGGGGACTAGCCAAAAACATTCAGTACTTC. Its protein product is CASTPSLSSGGLAKNIQYF.

The rearrangement uses TRBV28 and TRBJ2-5; 8 bases align to TRBD2. V was clipped by 5 bases and J by 4 bases; unmatched bases: 6. The CDR3 contains 14 residues. CDR1 and CDR2 (germline): MDHEN, SYDVKM. CDR3 in DNA: TGTGCCAGCAGTACGGGGGGACTAGTAGAGACCCAGTACTTC. Translating gives CASSTGGLVETQYF.

The V gene is TRBV5-1, the J gene TRBJ2-1, with 11 bases lining up with TRBD2. The CDR3 has 14 residues. V was clipped by 4 bases and J by 8 bases; unmatched bases: 5. Germline V gene data show CDR1 as SGHRS and CDR2 as YFSETQ. The CDR3 region is CASSHPGLADEQFF. CDR3 nucleotides: TGCGCCAGCAGCCACCCGGGACTAGCGGATGAGCAGTTCTTC.

This chain connects TRBV7-2 to TRBJ2-3; 7 bases match TRBD2. V shed 0 bases, J shed 0 bases, and the junction held 0 bases outside the gene matches. The CDR3 sequence is 15 residues long. CDR1 is SGHTA, CDR2 FQGNSA, per germline. CDR3 in DNA: TGTGCCAGCAGCTTAGCACTAGCGAGCACAGATACGCAGTATTTT. Translated, it gives CASSLALASTDTQYF.

This clone was observed once. The chain joins TRBV28 to TRBJ1-2; perhaps TRBD1 as D (6 bases). V shed 7 bases and J shed 5 bases, with 14 bases lying between them. The V gene's germline CDR1 is MDHEN and CDR2 SYDVKM. This CDR3 spans 13 amino acids. DNA of the CDR3: TGTGCCAGCACCCCAGGGGTGCAGTATGGCTACACCTTC. This sequence encodes CASTPGVQYGYTF.

This clone was seen only once. The chain couples TRBV24-1 to TRBJ2-4, with D perhaps TRBD1 (5 bases). Trimming cost V 6 bases and J 6 bases, with 17 bases left between them. Germline loops: CDR1 KGHDR, CDR2 SFDVKD. The CDR3 length is 15 residues. CDR3 in amino acids: CATSKGPQPANIQYF. Written as DNA, the CDR3 is TGTGCCACCAGTAAGGGGCCCCAGCCGGCAAACATTCAGTACTTC.

This rearrangement joins TRBV7-2 to TRBJ2-7; TRBD2 might be the D (6 bases). Trimming removed 5 bases from V and 5 bases from J, with 16 bases in between. The CDR3 loop spans 14 amino acids. From germline, CDR1 is SGHTA and CDR2 FQGNSA. CDR3 in amino acids: CASSPRGGTNEQYF. The CDR3 DNA reads as TGTGCCAGCAGCCCCCGCGGAGGGACCAACGAGCAGTACTTC.

The CDR3 bases are TGTGCTAGTGGTTTTCCCCCTCAGGATGGAAACACCATATATTTT. It encodes CASGFPPQDGNTIYF. This chain connects TRBV12-5 to TRBJ1-3; D is ambiguous. This CDR3 is 15 amino acids long. Germline CDR1 is LGHNT and CDR2 is FRNRAP. V lost 3 bases to trimming and J lost 3 bases, with 12 bases between them.

V gene TRBV7-6 combines with J gene TRBJ2-7, with a weak D call TRBD1 (6 bases). The CDR3 covers 15 residues. The V end was cut by 0 bases, the J end by 2 bases, with 11 bases between. Germline V gene sequence: CDR1 SGHVS, CDR2 FNYEAQ. CDR3 DNA: TGTGCCAGCAGCTTAGCGTCGGACAGTACCTACGAGCAGTACTTC. It specifies CASSLASDSTYEQYF. Full variable domain (remainder filled in from reference TRBV7-6 and TRBJ2-7): GAGVSQSPRYKVTKRGQDVALRCDPISGHVSLYWYRQALGQGPEFLTYFNYEAQQDKSGLPNDRFSAERPEGSISTLTIQRTEQRDSAMYRCASSLASDSTYEQYFGPGTRLTVT.

The rearrangement uses TRBV7-2 and TRBJ2-3; perhaps TRBD2 as D (6 bases). This CDR3 is built from 12 residues. Germline loops: CDR1 SGHTA, CDR2 FQGNSA. V was pared by 5 bases and J by 13 bases, with 16 bases between. CDR3 nucleotide sequence: TGTGCCAGCAGCGGTGTGAGGGAGGCAGAGTATTTT. It codes for CASSGVREAEYF.

This clone has only one observation. V usage is TRBV19 and J usage is TRBJ1-3, with unresolved D. Between the trimmed V and J ends, which lost 3 bases and 0 bases, there was a span of 9 bases. Per the germline V gene, CDR1 is LNHDA and CDR2 is SQIVND (reference sequence). This CDR3 contains 15 residues. Written as DNA, the CDR3 is TGTGCCAGTAGTATTGGGCCCCGCTCTGGAAACACCATATATTTT. Its translation: CASSIGPRSGNTIYF.

The rearrangement links TRBV11-2 to TRBJ2-1, with TRBD2 matching over 13 bases. Trimming at V came to 1 base and at J to 7 bases, leaving 7 bases not matched to a gene. This CDR3 is 17 amino acids long. The V gene's germline CDR1 is SGHAT and CDR2 FQNNGV. The CDR3 nucleotides are TGTGCCAGCAGCTTAGGTAGACGACTAGCGGGGGGTAATGAGCAGTTCTTC. The encoded protein is CASSLGRRLAGGNEQFF.

This chain joins TRBV19 and TRBJ2-3, with D perhaps TRBD2 (5 bases). CDR3 length: 14 residues. The germline gives CDR1 LNHDA, CDR2 SQIVND (reference sequence). Trimming stripped 1 base from V and 2 bases from J, with 7 bases between. The CDR3 region has the DNA TGTGCCAGTAGTATAGGCCGGGACACAGATACGCAGTATTTT. Its protein is CASSIGRDTDTQYF.

The V gene is TRBV18, the J gene TRBJ1-1, with 7 bases lining up with TRBD1. Germline V CDR1 and CDR2: KGHSH, LQKENI. Trimming removed 0 bases from V and 0 bases from J; junction bases left unmatched: 4. The CDR3 has 16 amino acids. The CDR3 here is CASSPPSTGLNTEAFF. The DNA for the CDR3 is TGTGCCAGCTCACCACCGTCGACAGGGTTGAACACTGAAGCTTTCTTT.

The rearrangement uses TRBV7-6 and TRBJ2-6, with 7 bases lining up with TRBD1. The V and J ends lost 6 bases and 0 bases, in that order; junction bases with no gene match: 8. The CDR3 is 17 amino acids. The germline V gene has CDR1 SGHVS and CDR2 FNYEAQ. In DNA form, the CDR3 reads TGTGCCAGCAGTTTTGAACAGGGGACCTCTGGGGCCAACGTCCTGACTTTC. Encoded protein: CASSFEQGTSGANVLTF.

The rearrangement uses TRBV4-1 and TRBJ2-2, with D unresolved. The CDR3 spans 16 residues. CDR1 is MGHRA and CDR2 is YSYEKL in the germline V gene. V was cut by 4 bases and J by 0 bases, with 12 bases left in between. CDR3 DNA: TGCGCCAGCAGCCCACGGGCGTCTCCGAACACCGGGGAGCTGTTTTTT. Translation: CASSPRASPNTGELFF.